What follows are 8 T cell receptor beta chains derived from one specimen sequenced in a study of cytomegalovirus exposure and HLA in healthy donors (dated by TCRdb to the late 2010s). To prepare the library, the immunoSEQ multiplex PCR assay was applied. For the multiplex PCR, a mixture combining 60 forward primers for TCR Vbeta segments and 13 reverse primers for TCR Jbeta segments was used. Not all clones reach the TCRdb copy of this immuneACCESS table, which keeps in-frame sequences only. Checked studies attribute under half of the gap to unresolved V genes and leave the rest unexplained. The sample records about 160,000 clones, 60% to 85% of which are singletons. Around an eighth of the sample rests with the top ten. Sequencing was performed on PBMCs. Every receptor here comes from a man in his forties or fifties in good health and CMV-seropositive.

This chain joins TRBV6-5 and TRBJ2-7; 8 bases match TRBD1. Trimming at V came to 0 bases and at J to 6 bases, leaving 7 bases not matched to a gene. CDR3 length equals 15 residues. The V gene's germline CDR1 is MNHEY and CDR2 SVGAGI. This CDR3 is CASSYSLQGAGEQYF. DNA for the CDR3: TGTGCCAGCAGTTACTCTCTCCAGGGGGCGGGCGAGCAGTACTTC.

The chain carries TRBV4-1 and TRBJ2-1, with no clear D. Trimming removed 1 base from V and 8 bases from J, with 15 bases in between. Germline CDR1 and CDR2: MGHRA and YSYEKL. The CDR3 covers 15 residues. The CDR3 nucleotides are TGCGCCAGCAGCCAAGGATACGAGTCGCGCTATGAGCAGTTCTTC. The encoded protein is CASSQGYESRYEQFF.

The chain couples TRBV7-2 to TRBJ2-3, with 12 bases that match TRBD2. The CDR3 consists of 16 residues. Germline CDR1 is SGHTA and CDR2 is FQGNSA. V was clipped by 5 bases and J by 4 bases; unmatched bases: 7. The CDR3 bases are TGTGCCAGCAGCCCGGAGACTAGCGGGAGACCAGATACGCAGTATTTT. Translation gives CASSPETSGRPDTQYF.

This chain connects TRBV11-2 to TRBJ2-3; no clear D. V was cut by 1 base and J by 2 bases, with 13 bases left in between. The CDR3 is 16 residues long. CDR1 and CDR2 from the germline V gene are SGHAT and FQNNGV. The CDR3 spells CASSLVSRGFTDTQYF. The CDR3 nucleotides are TGTGCCAGCAGCTTAGTGTCTCGCGGCTTCACAGATACGCAGTATTTT.

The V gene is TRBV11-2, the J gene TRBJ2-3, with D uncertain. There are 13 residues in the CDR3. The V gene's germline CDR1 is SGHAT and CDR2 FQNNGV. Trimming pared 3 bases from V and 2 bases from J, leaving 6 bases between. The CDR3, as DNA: TGTGCCAGCAGCTTTCAGGCCACAGATACGCAGTATTTT. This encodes CASSFQATDTQYF.

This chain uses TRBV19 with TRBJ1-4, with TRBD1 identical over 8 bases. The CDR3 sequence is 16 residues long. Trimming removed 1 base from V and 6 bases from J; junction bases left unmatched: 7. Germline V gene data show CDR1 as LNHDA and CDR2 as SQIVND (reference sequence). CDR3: CASSIGGQGIYEKLFF. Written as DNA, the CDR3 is TGTGCCAGTAGTATAGGCGGACAGGGTATTTATGAAAAACTGTTTTTT.

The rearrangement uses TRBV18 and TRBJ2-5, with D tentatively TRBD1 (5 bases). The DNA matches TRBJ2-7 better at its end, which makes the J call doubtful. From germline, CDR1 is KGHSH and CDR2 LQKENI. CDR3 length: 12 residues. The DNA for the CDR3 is TGTGCCAGCTCTCCCGACAGCGACGAGCAGTACTTC. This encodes CASSPDSDEQYF.

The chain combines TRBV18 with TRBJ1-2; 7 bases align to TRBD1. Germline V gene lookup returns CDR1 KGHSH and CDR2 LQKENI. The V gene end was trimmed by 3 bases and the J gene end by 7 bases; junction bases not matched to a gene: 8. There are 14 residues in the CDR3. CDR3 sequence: CASSPADRDSGYTF. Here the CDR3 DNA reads TGTGCCAGCTCACCTGCAGACAGGGACTCTGGCTACACCTTC.